Below, one T cell receptor (beta chain) is given with its context. These data belong to a study of PD-L1 blockade in urothelial cancer. Clones were read by immunoSEQ multiplex PCR, and TCRdb kept only the in-frame ones, dropping some. This sample has approximately 110,000 clones, with 70% to 90% found just once. The sequencing used PBMCs, collected around atezolizumab (anti-PD-L1) treatment. The sequence was obtained from a man in his forties or fifties with urothelial cancer.

The CDR3 DNA follows: TGTGCCAGCAGGCCGACTAGCGGGAGGGCGTCGCAGTATTTT. It specifies CASRPTSGRASQYF. V is TRBV27 and J is TRBJ2-3, with 14 bases aligning to TRBD2. This CDR3 has 14 amino acids. V gave up 6 bases and J gave up 10 bases; unmatched junction bases: 6. Germline assignment: CDR1 MNHEY and CDR2 SMNVEV (reference sequence).